This T cell receptor (beta chain) was sequenced for a study of blood T cells in healthy people across ages. Study as a whole: Through template switching, about one barcoded beta molecule was captured per two T cells, as measured in model experiments.

For the second PCR, which ran for 7 to 11 cycles, a sample-barcoded 5' primer and a J-beta primer mix were used. A template-switch adaptor with 12 random nucleotides tagged each cDNA molecule. TCRdb processed the 5' RACE reads anew with MiXCR; each CDR3 protein has one entry. The sample has approximately 900,000 distinct CDR3 sequences; approximately 32% are singletons. This CDR3 has 14 residues. Germline CDR1 is SGHKS and CDR2 is YYEKEE (reference sequence). V was clipped by 5 bases and J by 5 bases; unmatched bases: 9. In addition, the sample was reused for a study of T cells of mothers and their children. That investigation notes: The donor cohort consisted of a few healthy Caucasian mothers and their six children.

The chain has TRBV5-5 and TRBJ1-2, with 7 bases identical to TRBD1. The sequenced sample consisted of blood. The receptor comes from a middle-aged woman in good health. The CDR3 region is CASRRRDSPYGYTF. The CDR3 region has the DNA TGTGCCAGCAGGCGAAGGGACAGTCCATATGGCTACACCTTC.